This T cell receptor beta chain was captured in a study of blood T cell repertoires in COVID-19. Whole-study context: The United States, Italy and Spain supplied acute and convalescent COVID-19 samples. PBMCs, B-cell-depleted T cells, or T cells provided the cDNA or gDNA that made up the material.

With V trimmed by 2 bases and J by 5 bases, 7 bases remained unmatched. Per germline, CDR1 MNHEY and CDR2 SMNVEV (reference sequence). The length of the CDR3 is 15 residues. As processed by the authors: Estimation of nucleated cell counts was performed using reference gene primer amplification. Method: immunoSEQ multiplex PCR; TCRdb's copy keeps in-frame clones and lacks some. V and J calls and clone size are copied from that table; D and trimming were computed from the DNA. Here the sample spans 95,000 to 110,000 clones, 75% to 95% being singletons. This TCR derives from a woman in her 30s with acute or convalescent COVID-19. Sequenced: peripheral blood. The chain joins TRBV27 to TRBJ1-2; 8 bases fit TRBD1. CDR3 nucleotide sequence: TGTGCCAGCAGTTTACAGGGGGCTATCGGATATGGCTACACCTTC. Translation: CASSLQGAIGYGYTF.